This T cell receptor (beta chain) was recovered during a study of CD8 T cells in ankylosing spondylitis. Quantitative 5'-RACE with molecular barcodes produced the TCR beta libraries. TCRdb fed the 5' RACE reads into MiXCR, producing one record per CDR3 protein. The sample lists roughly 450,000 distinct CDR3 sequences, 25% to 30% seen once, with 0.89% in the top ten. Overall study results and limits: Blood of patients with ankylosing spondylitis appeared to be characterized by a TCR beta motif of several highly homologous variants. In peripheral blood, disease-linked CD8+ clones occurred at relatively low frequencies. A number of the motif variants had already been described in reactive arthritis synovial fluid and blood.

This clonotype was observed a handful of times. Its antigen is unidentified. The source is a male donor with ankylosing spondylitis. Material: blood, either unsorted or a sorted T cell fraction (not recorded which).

The CDR3 region is CASSQGPNTEAFF. For the CDR3, the DNA is TGCGCCAGCAGCCAGGGGCCGAACACTGAAGCTTTCTTT. The chain employs TRBV4-1 and TRBJ1-1, with D maybe TRBD1 (5 bases). Trimming took off 3 bases at V and 1 base at J, with 6 bases between the two ends. The CDR3 is 13 residues long. The germline gives CDR1 MGHRA, CDR2 YSYEKL.